The 18 T cell receptor beta chains below were found in one sample sequenced in a study of T cells in Graves' hyperthyroidism and ophthalmopathy. Amplification of TCR beta CDR3 regions used RNA as the template. TCR CDR3 regions were first amplified by RT-PCR with HTBI primers. Via MiXCR, TCRdb re-called the multiplex PCR reads, giving one row per CDR3 protein. Among fewer than 900,000 distinct CDR3 sequences listed, less than 20% were seen once. Input material: blood. The source of these receptors is a young man with Graves' hyperthyroidism.

J is TRBJ1-2 and V is TRBV12-3 or TRBV12-4; D may be TRBD1 (6 bases). CDR3 length: 15 amino acids. Trimming stripped 5 bases from V and 7 bases from J, with 20 bases between. CDR3 region: CASSPLHRVGFGYTF. CDR3 bases: TGTGCCAGCAGTCCGCTTCACAGGGTCGGTTTTGGCTACACCTTC.

This rearrangement joins TRBV5-1 to TRBJ1-6; 7 nucleotides match TRBD1. The germline V gene has CDR1 SGHRS and CDR2 YFSETQ. This CDR3 has 15 amino acids. The trim removed 4 bases at V and 7 bases at J, leaving 8 bases unmatched. CDR3 loop: CASSQGAGGNSPLHF. For the CDR3, the DNA is TGCGCCAGCAGCCAAGGGGCAGGGGGAAATTCACCCCTCCACTTT.

As regards this clonotype: Compared with germline, one end of the junction differs, possibly owing to a read error. The chain uses TRBV28 and TRBJ2-1; maybe TRBD1 (5 bases). Germline V CDR1 and CDR2: MDHEN, SYDVKM. The CDR3 spans 13 residues. In DNA, the CDR3 is TGTGCCAGCAGTTTACAGGGCTTCGATGAGCAGTCCTTC. This sequence encodes CASSLQGFDEQSF. Filled out from reference TRBV28 and TRBJ2-1, the complete variable domain reads DVKVTQSSRYLVKRTGEKVFLECVQDMDHENMFWYRQDPGLGLRLIYFSYDVKMKEKGDIPEGYSVSREKKERFSLILESASTNQTSMYLCASSLQGFDEQSFGPGTRLTVL.

This clonotype was counted at least ten times. This chain links TRBV7-9 with TRBJ2-1, with D hard to call. V lost 6 bases, J lost 4 bases, and 7 bases lay in between. This CDR3 contains 12 residues. Germline V gene data show CDR1 as SEHNR and CDR2 as FQNEAQ (reference sequence). In nucleotides, the CDR3 is TGTGCCAGCAGGACCCTATACAATGAGCAGTTCTTC. This encodes CASRTLYNEQFF.

This clonotype was seen a few times. Just one base apart from a much larger clone, this may be a read error. The genes are TRBV7-3 and TRBJ2-1; D gene uncertain. Germline-derived CDR1 and CDR2 are SGHTA and FQGTGA. V lost 2 bases and J lost 5, with 4 bases in between. The CDR3 is 12 amino acids. The CDR3 DNA sequence: TGTGCCAGCAGCTTAGACAACAATGAGCAGTTCTTC. Its protein is CASSLDNNEQFF.

This clonotype has more than one count but fewer than ten. This sequence joins TRBV7-9 and TRBJ2-1; D is possibly TRBD2 (6 bases). Germline V gene sequence: CDR1 SEHNR, CDR2 FQNEAQ (reference sequence). Trimming took off 5 bases at V and 9 bases at J, with 14 bases between the two ends. The CDR3 is 13 residues long. The CDR3 region is CASSLGTLGEQFF. The CDR3 DNA sequence: TGTGCCAGCAGCCTCGGGACTCTGGGTGAGCAGTTCTTC.

The J gene is TRBJ2-1, the V gene TRBV27; 8 bases align to TRBD1. The J segment lost 8 bases and the V segment lost 4 bases, leaving 7 bases of the junction unmatched. This CDR3 spans 14 amino acids. CDR1 and CDR2 (germline): MNHEY, SMNVEV (reference sequence). The CDR3 nucleotides are TGTGCCAGCAGTTCCCGGACAGGGAACTATGAGCAGTTCTTC. This gives the protein CASSSRTGNYEQFF.

This clonotype showed up just a few times. The rearrangement links TRBV29-1 to TRBJ2-5; no reliable D call. V was trimmed by 2 bases and J by 4 bases, leaving 2 bases between them. The CDR3 sequence is 10 residues long. Germline-derived CDR1 and CDR2 are SQVTM and ANQGSEA. CDR3 region: CSVERETQYF. The CDR3 coding sequence is TGCAGCGTTGAACGAGAGACCCAGTACTTC.

This clonotype has a handful of counts. The chain employs TRBV5-1 and TRBJ2-5; 8 positions agree with TRBD1. The germline CDR1 and CDR2 sequences are SGHRS and YFSETQ. The V gene end was trimmed by 2 bases and the J gene end by 5 bases; junction bases not matched to a gene: 2. There are 13 residues in the CDR3. The CDR3 region is CASSFQGAETQYF. The CDR3, as DNA: TGCGCCAGCAGCTTCCAGGGGGCGGAGACCCAGTACTTC. Based on the CDR3 plus reference TRBV5-1 and TRBJ2-5, the full variable domain is KAGVTQTPRYLIKTRGQQVTLSCSPISGHRSVSWYQQTPGQGLQFLFEYFSETQRNKGNFPGRFSGRQFSNSRSEMNVSTLELGDSALYLCASSFQGAETQYFGPGTRLLVL.

This clonotype appeared many times. The rearrangement uses TRBV11-2 and TRBJ2-5; 7 nucleotides match TRBD1. From germline, CDR1 is SGHAT and CDR2 FQNNGV. This CDR3 spans 14 amino acids. V gave up 5 bases and J gave up 5 bases; unmatched junction bases: 8. In DNA, the CDR3 is TGTGCCAGCAGCAAGCAGACAGGGTTGGAGACCCAGTACTTC. Protein product: CASSKQTGLETQYF.

This clonotype was observed a handful of times. The V call is TRBV2, the J call TRBJ2-1; tentative D call: TRBD2 (5 bases). The CDR3 runs to 17 residues. The germline V and J ends were trimmed by 6 bases and 1 base, with 19 bases remaining between them. Germline V gives CDR1 SNHLY, CDR2 FYNNEI. For the CDR3, the DNA is TGTGCCAGCAGCATAACCTTCGCGGGCCAATCCTACAATGAGCAGTTCTTC. This encodes CASSITFAGQSYNEQFF. Together with reference TRBV2 and TRBJ2-1, the CDR3 gives the full variable domain: EPEVTQTPSHQVTQMGQEVILRCVPISNHLYFYWYRQILGQKVEFLVSFYNNEISEKSEIFDDQFSVERPDGSNFTLKIRSTKLEDSAMYFCASSITFAGQSYNEQFFGPGTRLTVL.

The chain couples TRBV20-1 to TRBJ2-2; 7 nucleotides line up with TRBD2. The germline V gene encodes CDR1 DFQATT and CDR2 SNEGSKA (reference sequence). The CDR3 has 14 amino acids. The V segment lost 3 bases and the J segment 13 bases; nucleotides outside the gene matches: 14. The CDR3 DNA reads as TGCAGTGCTAGGGGGCCCGAGGGAGGGCCGCGGCTGTTTTTT. This encodes CSARGPEGGPRLFF.

Many counts were recorded for this clonotype. The chain has TRBV20-1 and TRBJ2-1; the match to TRBD2 covers 11 bases. Trimming removed 0 bases from V and 8 bases from J; junction bases left unmatched: 9. The CDR3 consists of 16 residues. The V gene's germline CDR1 is DFQATT and CDR2 SNEGSKA (reference sequence). In nucleotides, the CDR3 is TGCAGTGCTAGAGAGTATACTAGCGGGAGTGCCCATGAGCAGTTCTTC. Translated, it gives CSAREYTSGSAHEQFF.

The gene calls are TRBV27 and TRBJ2-3; TRBD2 agrees at 7 bases. V lost 4 bases, J lost 1 base, and 5 bases stayed unmatched. The CDR3 extends over 15 amino acids. Germline loops: CDR1 MNHEY, CDR2 SMNVEV (reference sequence). CDR3 loop: CASSYPGRGTDTQYF. CDR3 DNA sequence: TGTGCCAGCAGTTACCCGGGGAGGGGCACAGATACGCAGTATTTT.

This clonotype was counted between two and nine times. V is TRBV5-6 and J is TRBJ1-1; 8 bases line up with TRBD1. This CDR3 has 15 residues. V shed 4 bases, J shed 7 bases, and the junction held 12 bases outside the gene matches. The V gene's germline CDR1 is SGHDT and CDR2 YYEEEE. This CDR3 reads CASSPTGGSAYEAFF. CDR3 DNA: TGTGCCAGCAGCCCCACAGGGGGATCGGCGTATGAAGCTTTCTTT.

V is TRBV7-8 and J is TRBJ2-5; 10 bases are a match to TRBD2. This CDR3 comprises 17 residues. CDR1 SGHVS and CDR2 FQNEAQ come from the germline V gene. The trim removed 5 bases at V and 5 bases at J, leaving 14 bases unmatched. The CDR3 reads CASSPTSSGGRRETQYF. In nucleotides, the CDR3 is TGTGCCAGCAGCCCTACGAGTAGCGGGGGGCGGAGGGAGACCCAGTACTTC.

This clonotype was recorded many times. The V call is TRBV15, the J call TRBJ1-4; 10 nucleotides line up with TRBD1. The ends lost 4 bases at V and 6 bases at J; junction bases unmatched: 8. CDR1 is LNHNV and CDR2 is YYDKDF in the germline V gene (reference sequence). The CDR3 has 16 residues. DNA of the CDR3: TGTGCCACCAGCAAGAGACAGGGGGCGCGAGATGAAAAACTGTTTTTT. Residues: CATSKRQGARDEKLFF.

This chain joins TRBV9 and TRBJ2-3; 7 bases map to TRBD2. The V segment lost 2 bases and the J segment 4 bases; nucleotides outside the gene matches: 10. The V gene's germline CDR1 is SGDLS and CDR2 YYNGEE. The CDR3 sequence is 16 residues long. The CDR3 DNA is TGTGCCAGCAGCGTCGGGGGAGGGCAGGTTTCAGATACGCAGTATTTT. This encodes CASSVGGGQVSDTQYF.